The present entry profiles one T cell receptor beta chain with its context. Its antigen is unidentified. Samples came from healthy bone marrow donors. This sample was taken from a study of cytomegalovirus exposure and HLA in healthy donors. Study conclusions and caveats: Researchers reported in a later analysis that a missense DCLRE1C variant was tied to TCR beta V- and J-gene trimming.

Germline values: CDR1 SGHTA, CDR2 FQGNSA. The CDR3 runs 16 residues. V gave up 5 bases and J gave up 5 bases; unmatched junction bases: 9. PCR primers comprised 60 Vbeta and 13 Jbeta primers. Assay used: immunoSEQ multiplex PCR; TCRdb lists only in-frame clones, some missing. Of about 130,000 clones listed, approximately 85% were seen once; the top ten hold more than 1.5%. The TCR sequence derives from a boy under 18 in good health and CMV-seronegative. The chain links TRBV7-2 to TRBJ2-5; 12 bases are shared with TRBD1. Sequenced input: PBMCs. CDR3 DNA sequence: TGTGCCAGCAGCCCCCAGGGGACAGGGGGCGTCGAGACCCAGTACTTC. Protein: CASSPQGTGGVETQYF.